Listed below are T cell receptor beta chains from one sample, sequenced in a study of blood T cell repertoires in COVID-19. Only in-frame clones appear in the TCRdb table, and some are missing; sequencing was by immunoSEQ multiplex PCR. The table has about 270,000 clones, over 75% seen once. The specimen sequenced was peripheral blood. The receptors were sampled from a human donor in a cohort sampled during active COVID-19. Each CDR3 is given with its conserved first and last residue.

TRBJ1-2	TRBV5-1	CASSPTDGGRDGYTF
TRBJ2-7	TRBV2	CASSEGQSLWGKQYF
TRBJ2-7	TRBV6-2/TRBV6-3	CASSFPPGPNYEQYF
TRBJ2-4	TRBV7-2	CASTAGGPQNIQYF
TRBJ2-1	TRBV29-1	CSVRTLAGEQFF
TRBJ2-3	TRBV11-2	CASRLTSGNTDTQYF
TRBJ1-1	TRBV3-1/TRBV3-2	CASSLLNTEAFF
TRBJ2-2	TRBV7-2	CASSLALAGATNTGELFF
TRBJ2-2	TRBV4-1	CASSQEPPLSGTGGSGELFF
TRBJ2-3	TRBV3-1/TRBV3-2	CASSQLTSGGATDTQYF
TRBJ2-7	TRBV19	CASSMATGFSEQYF
TRBJ1-3	TRBV5-1	CASSAQGLARGNTIYF
TRBJ1-5	TRBV10-3	CAINKGCALQVHQPQHF
TRBJ1-1	TRBV5-1	CASSLYAGSNTEAFF
TRBJ1-1	TRBV5-1	CASRGLNTEAFF
TRBJ1-2	TRBV9	CASSDQGNYGYTF
TRBJ1-3	TRBV4-2	CASSQDPGQHSGNTIYF
TRBJ2-1	TRBV6-2/TRBV6-3	CASSLGQGINEQFF
TRBJ2-2	TRBV7-8	CASSLAGTGGYTGELFF
TRBJ2-7	TRBV28	CASSPRTSGGIYEQYF
TRBJ1-5	TRBV6-5	CASSSFGTGGNQPQHF
TRBJ1-2	TRBV19	CASTREQNYGYTF
TRBJ1-5	TRBV15	CATSRNNAGTEGLYNGQPQHF
TRBJ2-1	TRBV12-3/TRBV12-4	CASSQILDEQFF
TRBJ2-3	TRBV5-1	CASSAGVGDTDTQYF
TRBJ2-7	TRBV5-4	CASSRGTSGVEEQYF
TRBJ2-1	TRBV20-1	CSAIEGGRNEQFF
TRBJ1-5	TRBV7-9	CASSLDREAQPQHF
TRBJ1-5	TRBV5-1	CASSLEGAGNQPQHF
TRBJ1-2	TRBV5-1	CASSLAGERGGYTF
TRBJ1-5	TRBV2	CASNQGRGQPQHF
TRBJ1-1	TRBV9	CASSREPGNTEAFF
TRBJ2-5	TRBV29-1	CSVRDQQALQETQYF
TRBJ2-7	TRBV2	CASSELTSRVGEQYF
TRBJ2-7	TRBV4-2	CASSQEAGLTLKKQYF
TRBJ2-7	TRBV27	CASSFSAGVYEQYF
TRBJ2-3	TRBV6-5	CASSWRDPVTDTQYF
TRBJ1-6	TRBV18	CASSRDNYNSPLHF